This T cell receptor (beta chain) was identified in a study of cytomegalovirus exposure and HLA in healthy donors. Overall study results and limits: The majority of TCR sequences were rare, yet some public TCRs appeared in many donors. Reportedly, diagnosis of cytomegalovirus status by the classifier showed high specificity and sensitivity. Subsequent analysis revealed that first-cohort TCR clusters tended to co-occur in the 95 to 150 validation repertoires.

Notes on this clone: What it binds is unknown.

The donors were part of the validation cohort of roughly 110 subjects. That cohort was separate from the first cohort, which comprised about 670 subjects. Generated by immunoSEQ multiplex PCR, the TCRdb table keeps only in-frame clones and is missing some. The top ten clones hold around 3.1% of a sample with around 160,000 clones, about 90% of them seen once. V lost 5 bases and J 0 bases, leaving 15 bases between the germline ends. This CDR3 region has 16 residues. CDR1 is SGHAT and CDR2 is FQNNGV in the germline V gene. The receptor was isolated from a young woman in good health and CMV-seropositive. The sample taken for sequencing was PBMCs. The chain uses TRBV11-2 and TRBJ2-3, with TRBD1 as a possible D gene (5 bases). For the CDR3, the DNA is TGTGCCAGCAGCCCCCAGGGTACCTTTAGCACAGATACGCAGTATTTT. Translation gives CASSPQGTFSTDTQYF.